These 32 T cell receptor beta chains were all obtained from the same sample, sequenced in a study of T cells after somatic rescue of genetic block (dated by TCRdb to between 2020 and 2021). Preparation of the library involved the immunoSEQ multiplex PCR assay. TCRdb carries this immuneACCESS record with in-frame sequences only. Its versions omit some clonotypes, under half of them owing to an unresolved V gene in the studies checked, with the rest unexplained. The sample contains 55,000 to 70,000 clones, just under 95% of them found a single time. The ten largest clones add up to around 3% of the sample. Sequenced sample: peripheral blood mononuclear cells (PBMCs). All receptors derive from a man aged 40-49 years.

The genes are TRBV4-1 and TRBJ2-1; TRBD2 aligns across 7 bases. V shed 4 bases, J shed 5 bases, and the junction held 11 bases outside the gene matches. CDR1 and CDR2 from the germline V gene are MGHRA and YSYEKL. CDR3 size: 16 residues. CDR3 residues: CASSRSAGGGDNEQFF. Written as DNA, the CDR3 is TGCGCCAGCAGCCGAAGTGCGGGTGGGGGGGACAATGAGCAGTTCTTC.

This chain uses TRBV18 with TRBJ2-3; D gene uncertain. Looked up from germline, CDR1 is KGHSH and CDR2 is LQKENI. Trimming took 2 bases from V and 4 from J, leaving 7 bases between them. The CDR3 covers 13 residues. As DNA, the CDR3 is TGTGCCAGCTCACCAATAAGCGCAGATACGCAGTATTTT. Its protein product is CASSPISADTQYF.

The V call is TRBV25-1, the J call TRBJ1-3; no clear D gene. The V gene's germline CDR1 is MGHDK and CDR2 SYGVNS. V lost 7 bases and J 0 bases, leaving 7 bases between the germline ends. The CDR3 spans 13 residues. This chain's CDR3 is CASKDDSGNTIYF. CDR3 sequence (DNA): TGTGCCAGCAAGGACGACTCTGGAAACACCATATATTTT.

The gene calls are TRBV13 and TRBJ2-5, with D unclear. Germline V gives CDR1 PRHDT, CDR2 FYEKMQ (reference sequence). Trimming removed 5 bases at V and 5 bases at J, with 12 bases between. The CDR3 sequence is 13 residues long. CDR3 sequence (DNA): TGTGCCAGCAGCCCCGACCCGGAGGAGACCCAGTACTTC. As protein: CASSPDPEETQYF.

The chain is built from TRBV2 and TRBJ1-4; D is ambiguous. The V end was cut by 5 bases, the J end by 0 bases, with 4 bases between. The CDR3 consists of 13 residues. Germline assignment: CDR1 SNHLY and CDR2 FYNNEI. CDR3 amino acids: CASSRATNEKLFF. In DNA, the CDR3 is TGTGCCAGCAGTAGAGCAACTAATGAAAAACTGTTTTTT.

The chain combines TRBV7-3 with TRBJ2-3; TRBD1 or TRBD2 may be the D gene (5 bases each). Deletions cut 5 bases from V and 3 bases from J, with 15 bases between. From germline, CDR1 is SGHTA and CDR2 FQGTGA. This CDR3 comprises 15 residues. The CDR3 nucleotides are TGTGCCAGCAGCCCGACGGGACGGTGGACAGATACGCAGTATTTT. Protein sequence: CASSPTGRWTDTQYF.

The V call is TRBV25-1, the J call TRBJ1-4, with TRBD1 matching over 8 bases. The V segment lost 1 base and the J segment 4 bases; nucleotides outside the gene matches: 5. CDR3 size: 16 residues. Germline-derived CDR1 and CDR2 are MGHDK and SYGVNS. This chain's CDR3 is CASSEFWGQVNEKLFF. The CDR3 DNA follows: TGTGCCAGCAGTGAATTTTGGGGACAGGTTAATGAAAAACTGTTTTTT.

J is TRBJ1-3 and V is TRBV10-3, with a tentative D call TRBD1 (6 bases). Germline V gene lookup returns CDR1 ENHRY and CDR2 SYGVKD. This CDR3 has 15 residues. Trimming removed 6 bases at V and 0 bases at J, with 12 bases between. The CDR3 loop is CAISEDRISGNTIYF. CDR3 in DNA: TGTGCCATCAGCGAAGACAGGATCTCTGGAAACACCATATATTTT.

This chain's CDR3 is CASSLEGFADTQYF. CDR3 nucleotides: TGCGCCAGCAGCTTGGAAGGGTTCGCAGATACGCAGTATTTT. The rearrangement joins TRBV5-1 to TRBJ2-3, with D unclear. The CDR3 runs 14 residues. The germline gives CDR1 SGHRS, CDR2 YFSETQ. V lost 0 bases to trimming and J lost 4 bases, with 9 bases between them.

The V call is TRBV5-1, the J call TRBJ2-1; tentatively, D is TRBD2 (6 bases). V was shortened by 0 bases and J by 2 bases, with 18 bases between the two germline ends. Germline assignment: CDR1 SGHRS and CDR2 YFSETQ. The CDR3 spans 18 residues. CDR3 sequence: CASSLGGPSADPYNEQFF. As DNA, the CDR3 is TGCGCCAGCAGCTTGGGGGGTCCTAGCGCTGATCCCTACAATGAGCAGTTCTTC. The variable domain in full, with the rest retrieved from reference TRBV5-1 and TRBJ2-1, is KAGVTQTPRYLIKTRGQQVTLSCSPISGHRSVSWYQQTPGQGLQFLFEYFSETQRNKGNFPGRFSGRQFSNSRSEMNVSTLELGDSALYLCASSLGGPSADPYNEQFFGPGTRLTVL.

The CDR3 protein is CASSLEGRASGQPQHF. The CDR3 region has the DNA TGTGCCAGCAGCTTAGAGGGACGGGCTTCGGGTCAGCCCCAGCATTTT. This rearrangement joins TRBV7-8 to TRBJ1-5; the D gene is possibly TRBD1 (5 bases). Germline CDR1 is SGHVS and CDR2 is FQNEAQ. The CDR3 has 16 residues. Trimming took 1 base from V and 6 from J, leaving 16 bases between them.

This sequence joins TRBV5-4 and TRBJ2-5; 8 positions match TRBD1. Germline V gene sequence: CDR1 SGHNT, CDR2 YYREEE (reference sequence). Trimming removed 0 bases from V and 5 bases from J; junction bases left unmatched: 3. This CDR3 spans 14 amino acids. CDR3 in amino acids: CASSLGQGFETQYF. CDR3 DNA sequence: TGTGCCAGCAGCTTGGGACAGGGGTTTGAGACCCAGTACTTC. Full variable domain (missing parts from reference TRBV5-4 and TRBJ2-5): ETGVTQSPTHLIKTRGQQVTLRCSSQSGHNTVSWYQQALGQGPQFIFQYYREEENGRGNFPPRFSGLQFPNYSSELNVNALELDDSALYLCASSLGQGFETQYFGPGTRLLVL.

J is TRBJ2-2 and V is TRBV12-5, with 7 positions matching TRBD2. This CDR3 is 17 amino acids long. V was pared by 0 bases and J by 3 bases, with 7 bases of the junction left unmatched. Germline lookup yields CDR1 LGHNT and CDR2 FRNRAP. CDR3 in DNA: TGTGCTAGTGGTTTGGTAGTTGCGGGAGAGGACACCGGGGAGCTGTTTTTT. Translated, it gives CASGLVVAGEDTGELFF.

V gene TRBV7-9 combines with J gene TRBJ2-1; 7 nucleotides match TRBD2. The CDR3 has 12 amino acids. Germline loops: CDR1 SEHNR, CDR2 FQNEAQ (reference sequence). V lost 6 bases to trimming and J lost 9 bases; unmatched junction nucleotides: 5. The CDR3 here is CASSYPGGEQFF. CDR3 coding DNA: TGTGCCAGCAGTTACCCGGGGGGTGAGCAGTTCTTC.

The chain is built from TRBV7-8 and TRBJ2-2, with TRBD1 matching over 10 bases. The CDR3 consists of 18 residues. Germline V gene data show CDR1 as SGHVS and CDR2 as FQNEAQ. V dropped 7 bases and J dropped 0; count of bases not matched to a gene: 11. The CDR3 coding sequence is TGTGCCAGCACCAGCCGGGACAGGGGTTTCGCGAACACCGGGGAGCTGTTTTTT. Its translation is CASTSRDRGFANTGELFF.

The chain links TRBV9 to TRBJ1-2, with D unclear. Germline V CDR1 and CDR2: SGDLS, YYNGEE. The length of the CDR3 is 11 residues. V was trimmed by 4 bases and J by 4 bases, leaving 5 bases between them. The CDR3 protein is CASSSLYGYTF. The CDR3 DNA reads TGTGCCAGCAGCTCCCTCTATGGCTACACCTTC.

The chain employs TRBV7-9 and TRBJ2-1; D not certain. Germline V gives CDR1 SEHNR, CDR2 FQNEAQ (reference sequence). The ends were cut back, 1 base at V and 9 bases at J, with 7 bases in the middle. This CDR3 contains 12 residues. The CDR3 loop is CASSLGRSEQFF. The CDR3 DNA is TGTGCCAGCAGCTTAGGCCGGAGTGAGCAGTTCTTC.

CDR3 loop: CASSFSGYSYEQYF. CDR3 coding DNA: TGTGCCAGCAGCTTTAGCGGGTATTCCTACGAGCAGTACTTC. V and J are TRBV7-2 and TRBJ2-7; the match to TRBD2 covers 7 bases. With 3 bases clipped from V and 1 base from J, the junction kept 3 bases outside the gene matches. The CDR3 is 14 amino acids. Looked up from germline, CDR1 is SGHTA and CDR2 is FQGNSA.

The V call is TRBV5-4, the J call TRBJ2-3, with 11 bases matching TRBD1. Germline trimming cut 1 base from V and 6 bases from J; bases unmatched to any gene: 7. Germline V CDR1 and CDR2: SGHNT, YYREEE (reference sequence). This CDR3 has 16 amino acids. The CDR3 sequence is CASSLLGQGAVDTQYF. The CDR3 DNA reads as TGTGCCAGCAGCTTGCTAGGACAGGGGGCTGTGGATACGCAGTATTTT. The full variable domain, its missing parts supplied by reference TRBV5-4 and TRBJ2-3, is ETGVTQSPTHLIKTRGQQVTLRCSSQSGHNTVSWYQQALGQGPQFIFQYYREEENGRGNFPPRFSGLQFPNYSSELNVNALELDDSALYLCASSLLGQGAVDTQYFGPGTRLTVL.

The chain is built from TRBV5-1 and TRBJ2-3; D remains ambiguous. V lost 4 bases, J lost 0 bases, and 12 bases lay in between. This CDR3 spans 15 amino acids. The germline V gene has CDR1 SGHRS and CDR2 YFSETQ. The CDR3 coding sequence is TGCGCCAGCAGCGAAGGACGGTCTAGCACAGATACGCAGTATTTT. Translation: CASSEGRSSTDTQYF.

The rearrangement uses TRBV6-6 and TRBJ1-1, with unresolved D. CDR1 and CDR2 from the germline V gene are MNHNY and SVGAGI (reference sequence). V lost 4 bases to trimming and J lost 5 bases, with 2 bases between them. The CDR3 is made up of 10 amino acids. CDR3 loop: CASSSTEAFF. CDR3 sequence (DNA): TGTGCCAGCAGTTCTACTGAAGCTTTCTTT.

This chain connects TRBV5-1 to TRBJ2-3; 11 nucleotides align to TRBD2. The CDR3 length is 15 residues. Germline V lookup: CDR1 SGHRS, CDR2 YFSETQ. The J segment lost 3 bases and the V segment lost 0 bases, leaving 0 bases of the junction unmatched. CDR3 sequence reads: CASSLASGRTDTQYF. CDR3 DNA: TGCGCCAGCAGCTTGGCTAGCGGGAGGACAGATACGCAGTATTTT. Using reference TRBV5-1 and TRBJ2-3 for the parts outside the CDR3, the full variable domain is KAGVTQTPRYLIKTRGQQVTLSCSPISGHRSVSWYQQTPGQGLQFLFEYFSETQRNKGNFPGRFSGRQFSNSRSEMNVSTLELGDSALYLCASSLASGRTDTQYFGPGTRLTVL.

The chain is built from TRBV5-6 and TRBJ2-3; D is unresolved. Germline loops: CDR1 SGHDT, CDR2 YYEEEE. V lost 4 bases to trimming and J lost 1 base, with 7 bases between them. The CDR3 length is 13 residues. CDR3 region: CASSTYGTDTQYF. CDR3 coding DNA: TGTGCCAGCAGCACGTATGGCACAGATACGCAGTATTTT. The full variable domain, with the rest looked up from reference TRBV5-6 and TRBJ2-3, is DAGVTQSPTHLIKTRGQQVTLRCSPKSGHDTVSWYQQALGQGPQFIFQYYEEEERQRGNFPDRFSGHQFPNYSSELNVNALLLGDSALYLCASSTYGTDTQYFGPGTRLTVL.

The chain carries TRBV6-1 and TRBJ1-5; 8 bases line up with TRBD1. In germline, CDR1 is MNHNS, CDR2 SASEGT. CDR3 size: 14 residues. V lost 6 bases and J lost 6; bases outside the gene matches: 7. CDR3 loop: CASSRRGLGQPQHF. The DNA of the CDR3 is TGTGCCAGCAGCCGCAGGGGGCTAGGTCAGCCCCAGCATTTT.

The chain recombines TRBV18 with TRBJ2-1, with unresolved D. From germline, CDR1 is KGHSH and CDR2 LQKENI. The CDR3 contains 12 residues. Trimming took off 0 bases at V and 6 bases at J, with 3 bases between the two ends. The CDR3 sequence: CASSPPGNEQFF. The CDR3, as DNA: TGTGCCAGCTCACCACCGGGCAATGAGCAGTTCTTC.

This clone was seen only once. The rearrangement links TRBV11-2 to TRBJ2-7; D perhaps matches TRBD1 (6 bases). The germline V gene has CDR1 SGHAT and CDR2 FQNNGV. The CDR3 consists of 15 residues. V lost 1 base and J lost 2, with 12 bases in between. The CDR3 DNA reads as TGTGCCAGCAGCTTAGGCCCCAGGACAGCCTACGAGCAGTACTTC. This sequence encodes CASSLGPRTAYEQYF. The full variable domain, completed using reference TRBV11-2 and TRBJ2-7, is EAGVAQSPRYKIIEKRQSVAFWCNPISGHATLYWYQQILGQGPKLLIQFQNNGVVDDSQLPKDRFSAERLKGVDSTLKIQPAKLEDSAVYLCASSLGPRTAYEQYFGPGTRLTVT.

The V and J genes are TRBV29-1 and TRBJ2-5; maybe TRBD1 (5 bases). Per the germline V gene, CDR1 is SQVTM and CDR2 is ANQGSEA. The CDR3 loop spans 18 amino acids. V lost 4 bases to trimming and J lost 3 bases, with 27 bases between them. DNA for the CDR3: TGCAGCGTTGGGCGTACAGGACGAACCTCGGTCCCAAAAGAGACCCAGTACTTC. Its protein is CSVGRTGRTSVPKETQYF.

The V and J genes are TRBV7-9 and TRBJ2-2; the D is unclear. The CDR3 has 12 residues. The V end was cut by 2 bases, the J end by 8 bases, with 6 bases between. Germline-derived CDR1 and CDR2 are SEHNR and FQNEAQ (reference sequence). The CDR3 protein is CASSLTVGELFF. CDR3 nucleotides: TGTGCCAGCAGCTTAACTGTAGGGGAGCTGTTTTTT.

Concerning this clone: The junction does not match germline at one end; this may be a read error. CDR3 protein: CASSLGTSGKNF. In nucleotides, the CDR3 is TGTGCCAGCAGTTTAGGGACTAGCGGGAAAAACTTC. The V and J genes are TRBV28 and TRBJ2-7, with 13 bases identical to TRBD2. This CDR3 contains 12 residues. Germline CDR1 reads MDHEN; CDR2 reads SYDVKM.

The V call is TRBV2, the J call TRBJ1-1, with 7 bases identical to TRBD1. The CDR3 sequence is 14 residues long. After removal of 6 bases from V and 6 bases from J, the junction contained 10 bases not matched to a gene. Germline V CDR1 and CDR2: SNHLY, FYNNEI. The CDR3 DNA reads as TGTGCCAGCAGAGGGGACAGAATTCCGGCTGAAGCTTTCTTT. It is translated as CASRGDRIPAEAFF.

The rearrangement links TRBV7-9 to TRBJ1-4; no definite D call. This CDR3 is 13 amino acids long. Germline V gene data show CDR1 as SEHNR and CDR2 as FQNEAQ (reference sequence). V shed 5 bases and J shed 5 bases, with 9 bases lying between them. CDR3 amino acids: CASSLPPNEKLFF. CDR3 bases: TGTGCCAGCAGCCTCCCTCCGAATGAAAAACTGTTTTTT.

The chain links TRBV30 to TRBJ2-2, with TRBD2 matching over 9 bases. This CDR3 comprises 16 residues. CDR1 GTSNPN and CDR2 SVGIG come from the germline V gene (reference sequence). Trimming at V came to 2 bases and at J to 6 bases, leaving 10 bases not matched to a gene. Here the CDR3 DNA reads TGTGCCTGGAGTCCGACGTTAGCGGGGGTTTCCGGGGAGCTGTTTTTT. Translated, it gives CAWSPTLAGVSGELFF.